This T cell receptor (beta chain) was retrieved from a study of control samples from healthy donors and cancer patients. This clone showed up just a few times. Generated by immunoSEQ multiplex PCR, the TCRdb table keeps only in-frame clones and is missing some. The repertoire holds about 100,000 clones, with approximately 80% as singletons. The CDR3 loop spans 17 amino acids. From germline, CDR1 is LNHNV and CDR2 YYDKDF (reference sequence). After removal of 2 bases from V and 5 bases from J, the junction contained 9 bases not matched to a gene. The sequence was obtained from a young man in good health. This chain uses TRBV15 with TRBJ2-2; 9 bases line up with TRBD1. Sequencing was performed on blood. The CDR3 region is CATSRSPGQGWTGELFF. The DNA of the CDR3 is TGTGCCACCAGCAGAAGCCCGGGACAGGGATGGACCGGGGAGCTGTTTTTT.